A single sample is the source of the 2 T cell receptor beta chains below, sequenced in a study of T-cell reconstitution after alpha-beta-depleted transplantation in children (TCRdb year 2016). Reading the label with the study, this specimen's treatment or condition is: allogeneic hematopoietic cell transplantation with graft depleted of TCRalphabeta T cells and CD19 B cells. Library prep was done by PCR. TCRdb records Illumina HiSeq 2500 as the sequencer. Molecular barcoding was employed in the preparation of TCR libraries, with unique molecular identifiers being used to normalize TCRbeta repertoire quantification. TCRdb reprocessing: public reads trimmed at Q25 with fastp, clones called with MiXCR, in-frame beta chains kept. Identical CDR3 proteins give one entry, which carries the most common genes and DNA. Counted in this sample were around 600,000 distinct CDR3 sequences; 23% of them appeared once. The ten largest clones represent over 12% of the sample.

The sequencing here drew on PBMCs, mostly from graft donor cells, taken 360 days after TCRalphabeta/CD19-depleted stem cell transplant. The receptors were sampled from a boy under three years old who had a stem cell transplant for acute myeloid leukemia, so the T cells may come from the graft donor.

This clonotype was counted many times. The chain combines TRBV6-2 or TRBV6-3 with TRBJ2-7; possibly TRBD1 or TRBD2 for D (5 bases each). The germline V gene encodes CDR1 MNHEY and CDR2 SVGEGT. The V and J ends lost 7 bases and 2 bases respectively, with 15 bases between them. This CDR3 has 14 residues. The CDR3 loop is CASNRGDPAYEQYF. DNA for the CDR3: TGTGCCAGCAACCGGGGCGATCCAGCCTACGAGCAGTACTTC.

This clonotype was picked up many times. The J gene is TRBJ2-1, the V gene TRBV7-8, with no clear D. V lost 4 bases and J lost 0, with 13 bases in between. This CDR3 comprises 16 residues. Looked up from germline, CDR1 is SGHVS and CDR2 is FQNEAQ. The CDR3 DNA reads TGTGCCAGCAGCTCACGGTTGGGAAGCTCCTACAATGAGCAGTTCTTC. Amino acid sequence: CASSSRLGSSYNEQFF.